This T cell receptor beta chain comes out of a study of human T cells and chemical hapten exposure (dated by TCRdb to about 2021). Study-wide context: For sensitization, 2% DPC in acetone was applied to a 2 cm by 2 cm area of upper inner arm skin. Libraries were pooled for sequencing, and variation in per-sample TCR yields was attributed mainly to small differences in library volumes within the pool. Weekly therapeutic DPC doses were additionally applied to the scalp of patients throughout the approximately 23-week study period. Blood samples were taken from patients before sensitization (week 0) and at 2, 6 and about 24 weeks after DPC sensitization. Patch testing was done on the upper back using Finn chambers containing 0.01% DPC, and results were scored after 6 days according to International Contact Dermatitis Research Group standards. Alopecia areata with under or over 50% scalp involvement, alopecia totalis and alopecia universalis were represented in the patient cohort, which was mostly female. In alopecia patients, the study followed how the peripheral blood TCR repertoire changed in vivo over primary and secondary sensitization to diphenylcyclopropenone (DPC), a hapten. For TCR sequencing, blood came from about 28 alopecia patients at anywhere from one to four time points (pre-sensitization, 2, 6 and 24 weeks). Study-wide findings and limitations: Expanded TCRs formed significantly more large CDR3 similarity clusters than pre-sensitization or healthy control sets, consistent with antigen-driven responses. After repeated subsampling, changes were observed in the strength of the expansion versus patch-test correlation and in the threshold at which the correlation became significant. DPC sensitization did not change the number of TCRs with a frequency above 1 in 1000, and there was no evidence of changes in global repertoire structure. All patients had alopecia, a presumed autoimmune disease, so their immune response might differ from that of healthy individuals. The number of PT1 expanded TCRs positively correlated with patch test score, significant at thresholds 8, 16 and 32 but not 4.

The time point label, as the study defines it: patch test 2, 6 weeks after DPC sensitization. Taken with the paper, the label for treatment or condition translates to: therapeutic diphenylcyclopropenone sensitization with weekly scalp DPC. Blood at each patch-test visit was drawn before the patch test was applied. Eligible patients were aged 18 to 70, diagnosed with alopecia, deemed suitable for DPC therapy, and excluded if pregnant. Unfractionated whole blood was collected in Tempus Blood RNA tubes, and total RNA was extracted from that blood. Reading from cysteine to phenylalanine, the CDR3 counts 16 amino acids. The kept DNA is CDR3 alone, 48 bases in frame from the first base. CDR1 and CDR2 are drawn from the germline V gene: SQVTM, ANQGSEA. V is trimmed back by 7 bases and J by 2 bases, and the junction contains 8 bases that no gene match accounts for. This clonotype was counted ten times or more. The antigen this receptor binds is unknown. No qualities accompany the bases; no much larger clone lies one base away.

Receptor amplification or capture employed RACE. The sequencer was a NextSeq 500. During library preparation, unique molecular identifiers were attached to individual cDNA molecules so that TCRs could be counted quantitatively and reproducibly. Both TCR alpha and TCR beta chains were sequenced from each blood RNA sample. Per the source publication's procedure: Samples had a median of roughly 98,000 TCRs, with a range from roughly 23,224 to 750,000. V, J and CDR3 annotation of the TCR reads was carried out using the Decombinator software suite. For the PS versus PT1 abundance plots, all samples were subsampled to the same number of TCRs (28,000). TCRs were defined as expanded if absent before sensitization and observed at least eight times at the 2-week time point. TCRdb took the public reads, trimmed them with fastp at Q25, ran MiXCR for clone calling and kept in-frame beta chains. Under each unique CDR3 protein, matching rows form one entry showing the most common genes and DNA. The V and J calls were determined by TCRdb, not by the authors. Within this sample are some 81,000 distinct CDR3 sequences, with roughly 12% of them counted one time only. Roughly 1.6% of the sample is taken by the ten largest.

This clonotype was obtained from a man younger than 35 with alopecia areata. Some clones in this sample may be carry-over from other donors' samples. The starting material was whole blood, obtained in connection with sensitization to the hapten diphenylcyclopropenone (DPC). The chain is assembled from TRBV29-1 and TRBJ2-3; TRBD2 matches 14 bases in the middle. The nucleotide sequence reads as follows: TGCAGCGCCGTAGGACTAGCGGGGGGACCCACAGATACGCAGTATTTT. Translated, it reads CSAVGLAGGPTDTQYF.